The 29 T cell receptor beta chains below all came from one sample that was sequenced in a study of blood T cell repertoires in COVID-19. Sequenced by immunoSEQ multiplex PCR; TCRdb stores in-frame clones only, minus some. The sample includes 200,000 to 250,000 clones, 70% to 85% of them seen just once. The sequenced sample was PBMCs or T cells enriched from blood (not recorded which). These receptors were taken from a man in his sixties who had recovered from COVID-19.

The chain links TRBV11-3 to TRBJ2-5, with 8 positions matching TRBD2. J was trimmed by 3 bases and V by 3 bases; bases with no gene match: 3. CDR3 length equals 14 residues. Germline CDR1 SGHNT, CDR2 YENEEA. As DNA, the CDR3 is TGTGCCAGCAGCTTCGGGGGGGAGAAAGAGACCCAGTACTTC. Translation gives CASSFGGEKETQYF.

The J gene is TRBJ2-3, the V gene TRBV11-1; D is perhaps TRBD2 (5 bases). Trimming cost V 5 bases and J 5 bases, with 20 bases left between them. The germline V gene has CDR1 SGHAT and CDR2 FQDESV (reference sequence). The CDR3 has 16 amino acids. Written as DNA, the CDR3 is TGTGCCAGCAGCCCCGATGGGTTACGGACTGAAGATACGCAGTATTTT. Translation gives CASSPDGLRTEDTQYF.

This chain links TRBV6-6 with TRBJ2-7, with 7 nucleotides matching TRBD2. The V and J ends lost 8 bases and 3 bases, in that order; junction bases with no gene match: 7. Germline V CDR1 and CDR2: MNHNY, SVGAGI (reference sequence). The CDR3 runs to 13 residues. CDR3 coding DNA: TGTGCCAGCCGGGACTATAGTTTCTACGAGCAGTACTTC. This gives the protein CASRDYSFYEQYF.

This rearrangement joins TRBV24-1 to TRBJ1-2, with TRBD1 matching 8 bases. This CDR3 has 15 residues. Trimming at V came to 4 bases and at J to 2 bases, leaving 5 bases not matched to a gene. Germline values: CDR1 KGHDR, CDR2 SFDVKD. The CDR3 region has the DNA TGTGCCACCAGTGAATCGACAGGGGTAAACTATGGCTACACCTTC. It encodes CATSESTGVNYGYTF.

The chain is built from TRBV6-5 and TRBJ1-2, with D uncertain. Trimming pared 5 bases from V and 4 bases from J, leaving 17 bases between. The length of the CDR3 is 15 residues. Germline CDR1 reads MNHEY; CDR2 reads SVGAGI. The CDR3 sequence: CASSPSGQVPYGYTF. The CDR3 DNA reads TGTGCCAGCAGTCCCTCTGGGCAGGTACCCTATGGCTACACCTTC.

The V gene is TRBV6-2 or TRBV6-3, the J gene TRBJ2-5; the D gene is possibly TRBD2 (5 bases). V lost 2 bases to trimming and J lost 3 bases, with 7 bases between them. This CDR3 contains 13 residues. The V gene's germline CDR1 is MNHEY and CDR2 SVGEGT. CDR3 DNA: TGTGCCAGCAGTTACGGGCGGGAAGAGACCCAGTACTTC. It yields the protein CASSYGREETQYF.

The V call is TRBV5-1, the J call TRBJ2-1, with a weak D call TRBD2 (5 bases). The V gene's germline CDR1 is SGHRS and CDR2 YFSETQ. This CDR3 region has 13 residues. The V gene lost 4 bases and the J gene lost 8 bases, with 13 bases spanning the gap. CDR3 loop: CASSPLAGDEQFF. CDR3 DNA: TGCGCCAGCAGCCCACTTGCGGGCGATGAGCAGTTCTTC.

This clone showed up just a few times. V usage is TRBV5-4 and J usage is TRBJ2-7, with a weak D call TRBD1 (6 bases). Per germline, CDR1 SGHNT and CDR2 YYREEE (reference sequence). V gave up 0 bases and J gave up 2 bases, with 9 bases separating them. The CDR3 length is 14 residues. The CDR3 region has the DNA TGTGCCAGCAGCTTGGTGGACAGACCCTACGAGCAGTACTTC. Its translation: CASSLVDRPYEQYF.

The CDR3 DNA is TGTGCCAGCAGCTTAGTGGCAGGGGGTCAGCCCCAGCATTTT. This encodes CASSLVAGGQPQHF. This chain uses TRBV7-6 with TRBJ1-5; 7 bases agree with TRBD1. V gave up 1 base and J gave up 6 bases; unmatched junction bases: 3. The CDR3 covers 14 residues. Germline CDR1 SGHVS, CDR2 FNYEAQ.

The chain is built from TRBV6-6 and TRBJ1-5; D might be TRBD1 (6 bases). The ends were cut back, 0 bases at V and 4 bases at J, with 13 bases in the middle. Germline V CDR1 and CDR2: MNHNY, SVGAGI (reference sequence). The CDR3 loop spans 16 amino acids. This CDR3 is CASSYSSGGANQPQHF. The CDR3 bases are TGTGCCAGCAGTTACTCGAGCGGGGGGGCAAATCAGCCCCAGCATTTT.

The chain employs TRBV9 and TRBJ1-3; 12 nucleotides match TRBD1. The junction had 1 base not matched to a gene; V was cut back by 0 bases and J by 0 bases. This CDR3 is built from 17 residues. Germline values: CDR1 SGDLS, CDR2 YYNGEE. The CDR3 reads CASSVAGQGASGNTIYF. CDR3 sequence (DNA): TGTGCCAGCAGCGTAGCGGGACAGGGGGCCTCTGGAAACACCATATATTTT. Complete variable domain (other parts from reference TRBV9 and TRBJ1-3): DSGVTQTPKHLITATGQRVTLRCSPRSGDLSVYWYQQSLDQGLQFLIQYYNGEERAKGNILERFSAQQFPDLHSELNLSSLELGDSALYFCASSVAGQGASGNTIYFGEGSWLTVV.

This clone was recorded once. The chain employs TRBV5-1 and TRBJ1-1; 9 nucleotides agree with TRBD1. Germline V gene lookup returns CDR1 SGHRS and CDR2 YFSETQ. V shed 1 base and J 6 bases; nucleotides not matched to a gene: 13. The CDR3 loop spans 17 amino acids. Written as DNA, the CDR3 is TGCGCCAGCAGCTTGTTCGGGACAGGGCAGCGAAGGTCTGAAGCTTTCTTT. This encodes CASSLFGTGQRRSEAFF. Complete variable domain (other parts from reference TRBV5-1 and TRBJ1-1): KAGVTQTPRYLIKTRGQQVTLSCSPISGHRSVSWYQQTPGQGLQFLFEYFSETQRNKGNFPGRFSGRQFSNSRSEMNVSTLELGDSALYLCASSLFGTGQRRSEAFFGQGTRLTVV.

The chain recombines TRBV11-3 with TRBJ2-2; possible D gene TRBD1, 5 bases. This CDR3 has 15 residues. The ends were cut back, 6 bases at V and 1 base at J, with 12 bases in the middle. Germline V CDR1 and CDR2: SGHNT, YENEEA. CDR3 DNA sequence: TGTGCCAGCAGGTCCATCGGACAGAACACCGGGGAGCTGTTTTTT. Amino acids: CASRSIGQNTGELFF.

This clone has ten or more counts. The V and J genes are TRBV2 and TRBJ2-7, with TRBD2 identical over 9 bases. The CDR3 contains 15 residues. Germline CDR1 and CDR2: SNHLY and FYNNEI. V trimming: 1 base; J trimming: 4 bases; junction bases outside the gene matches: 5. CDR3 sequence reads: CASSEESRGGYEQYF. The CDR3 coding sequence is TGTGCCAGCAGTGAAGAGTCGCGGGGGGGTTACGAGCAGTACTTC.

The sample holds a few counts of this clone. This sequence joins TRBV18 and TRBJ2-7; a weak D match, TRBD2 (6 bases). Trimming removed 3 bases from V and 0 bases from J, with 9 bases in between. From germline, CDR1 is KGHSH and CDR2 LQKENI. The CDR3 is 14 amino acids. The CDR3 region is CASSPGGSSYEQYF. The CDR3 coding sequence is TGTGCCAGCTCACCCGGGGGAAGCTCCTACGAGCAGTACTTC.

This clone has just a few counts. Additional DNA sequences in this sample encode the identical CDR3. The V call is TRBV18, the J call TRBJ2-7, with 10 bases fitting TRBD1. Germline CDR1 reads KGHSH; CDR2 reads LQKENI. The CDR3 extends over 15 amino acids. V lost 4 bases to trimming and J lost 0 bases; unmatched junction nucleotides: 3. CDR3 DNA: TGTGCCAGCTCACTCGGACAGGGGGGCTCCTACGAGCAGTACTTC. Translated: CASSLGQGGSYEQYF.

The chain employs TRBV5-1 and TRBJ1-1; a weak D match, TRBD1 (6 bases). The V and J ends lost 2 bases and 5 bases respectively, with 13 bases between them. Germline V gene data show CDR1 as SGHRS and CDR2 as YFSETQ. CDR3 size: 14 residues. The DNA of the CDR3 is TGCGCCAGCAGCTTAACACAGGGAAAAACTGAAGCTTTCTTT. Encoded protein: CASSLTQGKTEAFF. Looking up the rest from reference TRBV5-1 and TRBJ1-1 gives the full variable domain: KAGVTQTPRYLIKTRGQQVTLSCSPISGHRSVSWYQQTPGQGLQFLFEYFSETQRNKGNFPGRFSGRQFSNSRSEMNVSTLELGDSALYLCASSLTQGKTEAFFGQGTRLTVV.

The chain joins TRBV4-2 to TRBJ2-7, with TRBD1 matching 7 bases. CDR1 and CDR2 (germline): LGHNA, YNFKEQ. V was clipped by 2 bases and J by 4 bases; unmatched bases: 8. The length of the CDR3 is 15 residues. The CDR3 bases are TGTGCCAGCAGCCAAATCAGGGGGTATGGTTACGAGCAGTACTTC. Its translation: CASSQIRGYGYEQYF.

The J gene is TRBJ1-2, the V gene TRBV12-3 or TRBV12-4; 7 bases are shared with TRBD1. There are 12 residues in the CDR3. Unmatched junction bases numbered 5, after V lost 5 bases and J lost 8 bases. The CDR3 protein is CASSAGTVGYTF. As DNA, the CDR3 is TGTGCCAGCAGTGCCGGGACAGTAGGCTACACCTTC.

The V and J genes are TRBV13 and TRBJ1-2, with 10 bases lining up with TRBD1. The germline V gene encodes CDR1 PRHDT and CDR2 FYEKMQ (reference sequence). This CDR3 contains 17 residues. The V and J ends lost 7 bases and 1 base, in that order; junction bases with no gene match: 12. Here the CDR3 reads CASTSGTGVFGNYGYTF. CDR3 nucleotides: TGTGCCAGCACCTCCGGGACAGGGGTTTTCGGTAACTATGGCTACACCTTC.

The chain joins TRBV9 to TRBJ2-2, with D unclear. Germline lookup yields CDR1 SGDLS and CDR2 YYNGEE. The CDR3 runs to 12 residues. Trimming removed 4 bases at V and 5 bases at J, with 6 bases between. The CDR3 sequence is CASSPLTGELFF. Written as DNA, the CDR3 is TGTGCCAGCAGCCCCCTAACCGGGGAGCTGTTTTTT.

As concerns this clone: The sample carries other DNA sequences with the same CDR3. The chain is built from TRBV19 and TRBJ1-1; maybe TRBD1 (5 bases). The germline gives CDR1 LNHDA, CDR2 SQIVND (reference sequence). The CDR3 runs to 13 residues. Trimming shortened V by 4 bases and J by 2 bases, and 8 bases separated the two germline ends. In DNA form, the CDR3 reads TGTGCCAGTAGTACGACAGTAAACACTGAAGCTTTCTTT. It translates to CASSTTVNTEAFF.

The CDR3 spells CASSFQGSGNNEQFF. CDR3 coding DNA: TGCGCCAGCAGCTTTCAGGGGTCTGGAAACAATGAGCAGTTCTTC. The chain has TRBV5-1 and TRBJ2-1; TRBD1 is a possible D gene (6 bases). V was clipped by 2 bases and J by 5 bases, with 14 bases between them. The CDR3 consists of 15 residues. The germline V gene has CDR1 SGHRS and CDR2 YFSETQ.

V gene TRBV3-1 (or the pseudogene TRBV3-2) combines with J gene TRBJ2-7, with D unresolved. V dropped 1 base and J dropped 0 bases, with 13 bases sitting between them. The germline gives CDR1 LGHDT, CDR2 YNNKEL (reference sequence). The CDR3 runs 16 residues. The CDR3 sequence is CASSQVSRSYSYEQYF. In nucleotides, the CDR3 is TGTGCCAGCAGCCAAGTCTCCCGGAGCTACTCCTACGAGCAGTACTTC.

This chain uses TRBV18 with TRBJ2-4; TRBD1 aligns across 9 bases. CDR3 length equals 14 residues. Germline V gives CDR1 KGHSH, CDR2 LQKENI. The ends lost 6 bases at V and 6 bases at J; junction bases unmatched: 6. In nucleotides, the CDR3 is TGTGCCAGCTCCGAACAGGGGGCGGGAAACATTCAGTACTTC. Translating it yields CASSEQGAGNIQYF.

DNA for the CDR3: TGTGCCAGCAAACCGGGACTTGCCTACAATGAGCAGTTCTTC. Protein sequence: CASKPGLAYNEQFF. The chain carries TRBV6-6 and TRBJ2-1; weak D call: TRBD2 (6 bases). Germline lookup yields CDR1 MNHNY and CDR2 SVGAGI (reference sequence). V was pared by 7 bases and J by 2 bases, with 12 bases between. The CDR3 contains 14 residues.

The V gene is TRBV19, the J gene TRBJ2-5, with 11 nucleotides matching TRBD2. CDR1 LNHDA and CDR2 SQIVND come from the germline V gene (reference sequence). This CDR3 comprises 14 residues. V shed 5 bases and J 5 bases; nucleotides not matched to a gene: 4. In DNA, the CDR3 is TGTGCCAGTAGTCTACTAGCGGGGGTGGAGACCCAGTACTTC. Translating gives CASSLLAGVETQYF.

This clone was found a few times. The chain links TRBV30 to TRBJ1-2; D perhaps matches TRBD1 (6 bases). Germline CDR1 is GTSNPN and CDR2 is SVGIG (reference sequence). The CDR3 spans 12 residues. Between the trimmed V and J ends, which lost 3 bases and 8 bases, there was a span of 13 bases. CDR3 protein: CAWSDSTGGYTF. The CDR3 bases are TGTGCCTGGAGCGACTCGACAGGCGGCTACACCTTC.

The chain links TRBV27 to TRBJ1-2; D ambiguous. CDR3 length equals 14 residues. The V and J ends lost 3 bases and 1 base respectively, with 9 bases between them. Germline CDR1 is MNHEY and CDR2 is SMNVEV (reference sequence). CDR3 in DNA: TGTGCCAGCAGTTTGTCAGGCCGTAACTATGGCTACACCTTC. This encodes CASSLSGRNYGYTF.